The 14 T cell receptor beta chains reported below all come from one sample, sequenced in a study of blood T cell repertoires in COVID-19. The assay was immunoSEQ multiplex PCR, and TCRdb's table has in-frame clones only and misses some. The sample has roughly 56,000 clones; 91% are singletons. Sample: peripheral blood. Receptor source: a man aged 50 or older with active COVID-19.

CDR3 sequence: CASGFGSGKHTGELFF. The CDR3 DNA is TGTGCTAGTGGTTTTGGAAGCGGGAAGCACACCGGGGAGCTGTTTTTT. The chain links TRBV12-5 to TRBJ2-2, with TRBD2 matching 7 bases. V lost 3 bases to trimming and J lost 3 bases; unmatched junction nucleotides: 7. The germline V gene has CDR1 LGHNT and CDR2 FRNRAP. There are 16 residues in the CDR3.

This rearrangement joins TRBV29-1 to TRBJ2-7; TRBD2 agrees at 10 bases. The CDR3 is 14 amino acids. Per the germline V gene, CDR1 is SQVTM and CDR2 is ANQGSEA. V gave up 4 bases and J gave up 5 bases; unmatched junction bases: 8. This CDR3 reads CSVVSLAGVHEQYF. Here the CDR3 DNA reads TGCAGCGTTGTTTCGCTAGCGGGAGTCCACGAGCAGTACTTC.

This chain links TRBV6-5 with TRBJ2-7; D gene unclear. The germline gives CDR1 MNHEY, CDR2 SVGAGI. This CDR3 region has 11 residues. With 8 bases removed from V and 7 bases from J, the gap between germline ends came to 12 bases. The CDR3, as DNA: TGTGCCAGCGCGGTTGTGCAAGAGCAGTACTTC. Translation gives CASAVVQEQYF.

The chain couples TRBV7-2 to TRBJ2-1; 8 nucleotides align to TRBD2. With 3 bases clipped from V and 9 bases from J, the junction kept 4 bases outside the gene matches. The CDR3 has 13 residues. Germline values: CDR1 SGHTA, CDR2 FQGNSA. The CDR3 is CASSFGGRIEQFF. Here the CDR3 DNA reads TGTGCCAGCAGCTTTGGCGGGAGGATTGAGCAGTTCTTC.

The rearrangement uses TRBV29-1 and TRBJ2-7; 8 nucleotides line up with TRBD1. CDR1 and CDR2 from the germline V gene are SQVTM and ANQGSEA. This CDR3 has 15 amino acids. The V segment lost 1 base and the J segment 6 bases; nucleotides outside the gene matches: 11. The CDR3 bases are TGCAGCGTTGAAGGGTTACCGGGACAGGCGTCCGAGCAGTACTTC. As protein: CSVEGLPGQASEQYF.

V usage is TRBV19 and J usage is TRBJ2-3; D is possibly TRBD2 (5 bases). The CDR3 contains 14 residues. Per germline, CDR1 LNHDA and CDR2 SQIVND (reference sequence). V lost 3 bases to trimming and J lost 4 bases, with 11 bases between them. CDR3 nucleotides: TGTGCCAGTAGTATCTGGAGCGGTGCAGATACGCAGTATTTT. Amino acid sequence: CASSIWSGADTQYF.

The rearrangement joins TRBV6-5 to TRBJ1-6; the D gene is possibly TRBD1 (6 bases). The CDR3 has 13 amino acids. Between the trimmed V and J ends, which lost 10 bases and 10 bases, there was a span of 17 bases. The germline CDR1 and CDR2 sequences are MNHEY and SVGAGI. The CDR3 region is CATSLGGFSPLHF. The CDR3, as DNA: TGTGCCACATCCTTAGGGGGTTTCTCACCCCTCCACTTT.

This chain links TRBV3-1 (or the pseudogene TRBV3-2) with TRBJ2-5; no reliable D call. V gave up 1 base and J gave up 1 base, with 7 bases separating them. The CDR3 runs to 14 residues. CDR1 is LGHDT, CDR2 YNNKEL, per germline (reference sequence). Written as DNA, the CDR3 is TGTGCCAGCAGCCAAGGACTCCCCCAAGAGACCCAGTACTTC. Translating gives CASSQGLPQETQYF.

This clone was seen once. This chain joins TRBV5-1 and TRBJ2-3; no clear D gene. The CDR3 is made up of 14 amino acids. Trimming took off 1 base at V and 6 bases at J, with 12 bases between the two ends. CDR1 SGHRS and CDR2 YFSETQ come from the germline V gene. CDR3 DNA: TGCGCCAGCAGCTTGAGTAGCCCAGCCGATACGCAGTATTTT. As protein: CASSLSSPADTQYF. The entire variable domain, with the rest obtained from reference TRBV5-1 and TRBJ2-3, is as follows: KAGVTQTPRYLIKTRGQQVTLSCSPISGHRSVSWYQQTPGQGLQFLFEYFSETQRNKGNFPGRFSGRQFSNSRSEMNVSTLELGDSALYLCASSLSSPADTQYFGPGTRLTVL.

The V and J genes are TRBV27 and TRBJ2-6, with D possibly being TRBD2 (6 bases). V dropped 8 bases and J dropped 0 bases, with 14 bases sitting between them. From germline, CDR1 is MNHEY and CDR2 SMNVEV (reference sequence). The CDR3 spans 16 residues. The CDR3 is CASGGARTSGANVLTF. Here the CDR3 DNA reads TGTGCCAGCGGAGGGGCGCGGACCTCTGGGGCCAACGTCCTGACTTTC. The variable domain in full, with the rest retrieved from reference TRBV27 and TRBJ2-6, is EAQVTQNPRYLITVTGKKLTVTCSQNMNHEYMSWYRQDPGLGLRQIYYSMNVEVTDKGDVPEGYKVSRKEKRNFPLILESPSPNQTSLYFCASGGARTSGANVLTFGAGSRLTVL.

This clone was detected once. This chain's CDR3 is CASSSTRGRMNTEAFF. Here the CDR3 DNA reads TGTGCCAGCAGCTCGACCCGCGGGAGAATGAACACTGAAGCTTTCTTT. The chain employs TRBV5-4 and TRBJ1-1; D gene unclear. Trimming cost V 3 bases and J 0 bases, with 15 bases left between them. The CDR3 sequence is 16 residues long. Germline CDR1 reads SGHNT; CDR2 reads YYREEE (reference sequence). The full variable domain, in which reference TRBV5-4 and TRBJ1-1 provide the parts outside the CDR3, is ETGVTQSPTHLIKTRGQQVTLRCSSQSGHNTVSWYQQALGQGPQFIFQYYREEENGRGNFPPRFSGLQFPNYSSELNVNALELDDSALYLCASSSTRGRMNTEAFFGQGTRLTVV.

This rearrangement joins TRBV9 to TRBJ2-7, with D unresolved. CDR1 is SGDLS and CDR2 is YYNGEE in the germline V gene. The CDR3 covers 14 residues. Trimming removed 0 bases at V and 0 bases at J, with 7 bases between. The CDR3: CASSVVPSSYEQYF. CDR3 coding DNA: TGTGCCAGCAGCGTAGTTCCCAGCTCCTACGAGCAGTACTTC.

This clone was detected only a few times. The chain employs TRBV5-6 and TRBJ2-5, with TRBD2 matching 12 bases. V lost 2 bases to trimming and J lost 5 bases; unmatched junction nucleotides: 4. The CDR3 runs to 15 residues. Germline assignment: CDR1 SGHDT and CDR2 YYEEEE. CDR3 protein: CASSFQLAGGETQYF. CDR3 DNA: TGTGCCAGCAGCTTTCAACTAGCGGGAGGCGAGACCCAGTACTTC.

The chain joins TRBV27 to TRBJ1-2; D may be TRBD1 (5 bases). V was shortened by 4 bases and J by 5 bases, with 17 bases between the two germline ends. Germline assignment: CDR1 MNHEY and CDR2 SMNVEV (reference sequence). This CDR3 comprises 15 residues. The DNA for the CDR3 is TGTGCCAGCAGTTCACCCTCCAGGCAGGGATATGGCTACACCTTC. Protein: CASSSPSRQGYGYTF.